This T cell receptor beta chain originates from a study of T-cell reconstitution after alpha-beta-depleted transplantation in children. Unique molecular identifiers were built into the TCRbeta library. Using its own MiXCR run on the PCR reads, TCRdb lists one record per CDR3 protein. The data hold hundreds of thousands of distinct CDR3 sequences, with approximately 17% observed a single time. The CDR3 totals 13 residues. V was shortened by 5 bases and J by 6 bases, with 12 bases between the two germline ends. Germline assignment: CDR1 MGHRA and CDR2 YSYEKL. The sequenced sample was PBMCs from the stem cell graft donor, obtained from the stem cell graft. The sequence was collected from a human donor who donated a stem cell graft to a child with acute myeloid leukemia. The rearrangement links TRBV4-1 to TRBJ2-3, with D unresolved. In DNA form, the CDR3 reads TGCGCCAGCAGCACCCCTCGGGTCGATACGCAGTATTTT. Translation gives CASSTPRVDTQYF.